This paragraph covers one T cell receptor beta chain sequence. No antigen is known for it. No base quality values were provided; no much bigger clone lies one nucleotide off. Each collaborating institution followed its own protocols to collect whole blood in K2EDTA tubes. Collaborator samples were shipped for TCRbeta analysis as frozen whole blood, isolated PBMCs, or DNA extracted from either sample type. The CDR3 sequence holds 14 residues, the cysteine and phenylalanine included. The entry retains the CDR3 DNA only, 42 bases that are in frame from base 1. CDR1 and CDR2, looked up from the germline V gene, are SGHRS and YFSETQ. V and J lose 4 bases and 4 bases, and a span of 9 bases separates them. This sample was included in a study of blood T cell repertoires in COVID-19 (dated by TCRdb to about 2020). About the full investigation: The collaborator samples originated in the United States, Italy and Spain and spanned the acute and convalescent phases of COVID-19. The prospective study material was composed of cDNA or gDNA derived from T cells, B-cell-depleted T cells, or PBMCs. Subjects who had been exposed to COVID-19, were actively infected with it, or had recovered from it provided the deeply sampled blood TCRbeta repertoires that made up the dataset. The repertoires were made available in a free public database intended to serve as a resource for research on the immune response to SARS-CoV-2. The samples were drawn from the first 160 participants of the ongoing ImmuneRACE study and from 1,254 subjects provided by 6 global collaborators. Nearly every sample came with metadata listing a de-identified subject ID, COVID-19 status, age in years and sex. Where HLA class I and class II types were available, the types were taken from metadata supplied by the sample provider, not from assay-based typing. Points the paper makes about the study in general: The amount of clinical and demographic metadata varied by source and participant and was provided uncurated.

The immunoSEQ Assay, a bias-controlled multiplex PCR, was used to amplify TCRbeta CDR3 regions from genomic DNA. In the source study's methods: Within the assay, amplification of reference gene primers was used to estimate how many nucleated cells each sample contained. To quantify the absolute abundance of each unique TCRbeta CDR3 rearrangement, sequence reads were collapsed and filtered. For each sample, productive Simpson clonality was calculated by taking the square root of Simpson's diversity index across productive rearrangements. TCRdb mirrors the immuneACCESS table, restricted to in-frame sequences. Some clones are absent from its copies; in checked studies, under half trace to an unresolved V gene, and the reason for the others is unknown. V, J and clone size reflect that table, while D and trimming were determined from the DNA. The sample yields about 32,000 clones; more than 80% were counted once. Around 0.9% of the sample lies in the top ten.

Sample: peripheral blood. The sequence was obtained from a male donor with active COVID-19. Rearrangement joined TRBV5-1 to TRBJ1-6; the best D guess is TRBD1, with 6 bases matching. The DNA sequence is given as TGCGCCAGCAGCCCGGGACATTATAATTCACCCCTCCACTTT. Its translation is CASSPGHYNSPLHF.